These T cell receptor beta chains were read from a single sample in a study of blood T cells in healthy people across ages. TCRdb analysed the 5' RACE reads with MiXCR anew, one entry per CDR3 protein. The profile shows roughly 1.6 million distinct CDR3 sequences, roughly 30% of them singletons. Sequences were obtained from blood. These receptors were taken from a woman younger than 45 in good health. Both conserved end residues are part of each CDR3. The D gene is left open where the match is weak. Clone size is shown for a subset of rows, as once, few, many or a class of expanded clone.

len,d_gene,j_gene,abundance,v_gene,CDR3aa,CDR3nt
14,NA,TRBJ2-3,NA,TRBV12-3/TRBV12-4,CASSSDLKTDTQYF,TGTGCCAGCAGTTCTGACTTAAAAACAGATACGCAGTATTTT
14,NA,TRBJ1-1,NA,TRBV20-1,CSAREGGGGAEAFF,TGCAGTGCTAGAGAGGGCGGGGGCGGCGCTGAAGCTTTCTTT
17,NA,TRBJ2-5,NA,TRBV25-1,CASSEYWRAMMGETQYF,TGTGCCAGCAGTGAATATTGGAGGGCTATGATGGGGGAGACCCAGTACTTC
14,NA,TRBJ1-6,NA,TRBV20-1,CSARDGGPNSPLHF,TGCAGTGCTAGAGATGGGGGGCCTAATTCACCCCTCCACTTT
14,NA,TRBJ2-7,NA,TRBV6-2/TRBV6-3,CASKGSPLRREQYF,TGTGCCAGCAAGGGGTCCCCCCTTCGGAGGGAGCAGTACTTC
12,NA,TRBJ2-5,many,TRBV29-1,CSAVGYQETQYF,TGCAGCGCCGTTGGGTACCAAGAGACCCAGTACTTC
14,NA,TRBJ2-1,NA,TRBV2,CASSVEGMGNEQFF,TGTGCCAGCAGTGTGGAGGGTATGGGTAATGAGCAGTTCTTC
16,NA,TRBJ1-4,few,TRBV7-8,CASRLSAGTANEKLFF,TGTGCCAGCAGATTAAGCGCAGGGACGGCTAATGAAAAACTGTTTTTT
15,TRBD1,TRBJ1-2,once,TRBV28,CASSPHRDRAGGYTF,TGTGCCAGCAGTCCCCACCGGGACAGGGCTGGTGGCTACACCTTC
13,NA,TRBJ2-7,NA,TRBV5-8,CASSADITYEQYF,TGTGCCAGCAGCGCGGACATTACCTACGAGCAGTACTTC
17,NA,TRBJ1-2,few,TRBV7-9,CASSRNPGGASSSGYTF,TGTGCCAGCAGCCGAAATCCGGGGGGCGCTTCGTCGAGTGGCTACACCTTC
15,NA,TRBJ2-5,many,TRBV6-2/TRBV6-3,CASSFRTAYQETQYF,TGTGCCAGCAGTTTCCGGACAGCTTACCAAGAGACCCAGTACTTC
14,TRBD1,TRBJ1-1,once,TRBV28,CASSGQGRSTEAFF,TGTGCCAGCAGCGGACAGGGGCGGAGCACTGAAGCTTTCTTT
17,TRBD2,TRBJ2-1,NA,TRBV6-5,CASSYSMVAGGHNEQFF,TGTGCCAGCAGTTACTCGATGGTAGCGGGAGGCCACAATGAGCAGTTCTTC
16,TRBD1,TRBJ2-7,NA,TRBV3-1,CASSEAGGTGGVEQYF,TGTGCCAGCAGCGAAGCGGGGGGGACAGGGGGCGTCGAGCAGTACTTC
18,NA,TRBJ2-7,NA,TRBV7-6,CASSLARHNSAPTYEQYF,TGTGCCAGCAGCTTAGCGCGTCACAATTCAGCGCCGACCTACGAGCAGTACTTC
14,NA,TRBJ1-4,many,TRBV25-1,CASSEAGSGEKLFF,TGTGCCAGCAGTGAAGCGGGGTCGGGTGAAAAACTGTTTTTT
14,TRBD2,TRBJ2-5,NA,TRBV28,CASSWTSGDKTQYF,TGTGCCAGCAGTTGGACTAGCGGGGACAAGACCCAGTACTTC
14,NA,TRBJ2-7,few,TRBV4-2,CASSSHERGYEQYF,TGTGCCAGCAGCTCCCATGAAAGGGGGTACGAGCAGTACTTC
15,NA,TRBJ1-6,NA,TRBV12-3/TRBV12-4,CASTGGLDGNSPLHF,TGTGCCAGCACTGGTGGCCTGGACGGAAATTCACCCCTCCACTTT
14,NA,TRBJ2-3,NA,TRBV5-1,CASSLVTKTDTQYF,TGCGCCAGCAGCTTGGTTACAAAAACAGATACGCAGTATTTT
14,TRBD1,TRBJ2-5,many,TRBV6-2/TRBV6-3,CASSRRDREETQYF,TGTGCCAGCAGTCGCCGGGACAGGGAAGAGACCCAGTACTTC
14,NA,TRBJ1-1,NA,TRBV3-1,CASIPRGRGTAAFF,TGTGCCAGCATTCCACGGGGCAGAGGGACTGCAGCTTTCTTT
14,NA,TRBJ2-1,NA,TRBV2,CASSEARIRNEQFF,TGTGCCAGCAGTGAAGCTCGAATTCGGAATGAGCAGTTCTTC
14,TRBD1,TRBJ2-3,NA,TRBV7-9,CASSSQGKGDTQYF,TGTGCCAGCAGCTCACAGGGGAAAGGGGATACGCAGTATTTT
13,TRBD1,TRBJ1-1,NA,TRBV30,CAWRSGTGGFAFF,TGTGCCTGGAGGTCCGGGACAGGGGGCTTTGCTTTCTTT